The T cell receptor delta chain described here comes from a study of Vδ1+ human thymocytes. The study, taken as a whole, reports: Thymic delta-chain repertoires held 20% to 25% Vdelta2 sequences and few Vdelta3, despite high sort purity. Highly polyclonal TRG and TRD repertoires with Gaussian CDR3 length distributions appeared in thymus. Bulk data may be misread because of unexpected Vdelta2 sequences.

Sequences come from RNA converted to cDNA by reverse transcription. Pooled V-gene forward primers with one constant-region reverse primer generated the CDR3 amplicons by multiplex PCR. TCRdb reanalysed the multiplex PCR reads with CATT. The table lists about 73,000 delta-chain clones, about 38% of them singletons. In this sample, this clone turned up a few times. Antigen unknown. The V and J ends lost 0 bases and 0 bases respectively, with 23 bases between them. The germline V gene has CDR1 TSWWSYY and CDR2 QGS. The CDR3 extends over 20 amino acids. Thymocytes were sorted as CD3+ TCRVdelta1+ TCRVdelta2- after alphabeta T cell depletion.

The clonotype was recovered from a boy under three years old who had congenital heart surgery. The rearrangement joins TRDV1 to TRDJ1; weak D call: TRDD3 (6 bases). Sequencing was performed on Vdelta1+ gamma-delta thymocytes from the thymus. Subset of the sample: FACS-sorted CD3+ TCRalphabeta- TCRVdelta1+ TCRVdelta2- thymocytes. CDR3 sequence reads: CALGELTYFGIFSHTDKLIF. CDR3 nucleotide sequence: TGTGCTCTTGGGGAACTAACCTACTTCGGGATATTCTCTCACACCGATAAACTCATCTTT.